The 17 T cell receptor beta chains given below trace back to one sample, sequenced in a study of identical twins. MiXCR was run by TCRdb on the 5' RACE reads, yielding one entry per CDR3 protein. Found here are 1.5 million to 2 million distinct CDR3 sequences, less than 35% of them singletons; the top ten hold less than 0.35%. The sequenced sample consisted of cord blood. The origin of the receptors is a newborn girl in good health.

V is TRBV20-1 and J is TRBJ1-2; 9 bases line up with TRBD1. Trimming took 0 bases from V and 6 from J; bases not matched to a gene: 2. The CDR3 runs 13 residues. Looked up from germline, CDR1 is DFQATT and CDR2 is SNEGSKA (reference sequence). The CDR3 bases are TGCAGTGCTAGAGATCGGACAGGGGATGGCTACACCTTC. Amino acid sequence: CSARDRTGDGYTF.

This clonotype was seen a handful of times. The J gene is TRBJ2-1, the V gene TRBV6-1; 8 bases fit TRBD2. Germline V gene sequence: CDR1 MNHNS, CDR2 SASEGT. The CDR3 length is 15 residues. Trimming cost V 2 bases and J 4 bases; bases outside gene matches: 4. CDR3 in DNA: TGTGCCAGCAGTGAATCGTCTAGCGGGTACAATGAGCAGTTCTTC. This translates into CASSESSSGYNEQFF.

The V call is TRBV5-1, the J call TRBJ2-3, with 9 nucleotides matching TRBD1. CDR3 length: 15 amino acids. J gave up 4 bases and V 5 bases, and 8 bases lay outside the gene matches. CDR1 SGHRS and CDR2 YFSETQ come from the germline V gene. The CDR3 reads CASSNRDRDADTQYF. The CDR3, as DNA: TGCGCCAGCAGTAACCGGGACAGGGACGCAGATACGCAGTATTTT.

This clonotype was detected a few times. This chain connects TRBV4-2 to TRBJ2-3; D ambiguous. This CDR3 spans 15 amino acids. The V end was cut by 2 bases, the J end by 1 base, with 10 bases between. Germline CDR1 LGHNA, CDR2 YNFKEQ. The CDR3 DNA sequence: TGTGCCAGCAGCCAAAAACCCCGAGGCACAGATACGCAGTATTTT. It encodes CASSQKPRGTDTQYF.

The sample holds a few counts of this clonotype. The CDR3 DNA is TGTGCCAGCAGTGAGCCGACTAGCGGAGAGACCCAGTACTTC. Amino acid sequence: CASSEPTSGETQYF. The V and J genes are TRBV9 and TRBJ2-5, with TRBD2 matching 9 bases. This CDR3 region has 14 residues. From germline, CDR1 is SGDLS and CDR2 YYNGEE. The junction had 6 bases not matched to a gene; V was cut back by 5 bases and J by 4 bases.

In this sample, this clonotype turned up a few times. V gene TRBV5-1 combines with J gene TRBJ2-4; 8 bases are a match to TRBD2. V gave up 0 bases and J gave up 0 bases; unmatched junction bases: 2. The CDR3 is 16 amino acids. Germline V gives CDR1 SGHRS, CDR2 YFSETQ. The CDR3 nucleotides are TGCGCCAGCAGCTTGGGGCGGGAGGTAGCCAAAAACATTCAGTACTTC. Translation: CASSLGREVAKNIQYF. The variable domain in full, completed from reference TRBV5-1 and TRBJ2-4, reads KAGVTQTPRYLIKTRGQQVTLSCSPISGHRSVSWYQQTPGQGLQFLFEYFSETQRNKGNFPGRFSGRQFSNSRSEMNVSTLELGDSALYLCASSLGREVAKNIQYFGAGTRLSVL.

This clonotype turned up a few times. The chain carries TRBV3-1 and TRBJ2-3; tentatively, D is TRBD1 (6 bases). CDR1 and CDR2 (germline): LGHDT, YNNKEL (reference sequence). V lost 5 bases, J lost 0 bases, and 18 bases lay in between. The CDR3 runs 17 residues. CDR3: CASSNSLGGVSTDTQYF. The CDR3 DNA reads as TGTGCCAGCAGCAACTCCCTAGGGGGAGTTAGCACAGATACGCAGTATTTT.

This clonotype was observed a few times. The CDR3 DNA follows: TGTGCCAGCAGCCAAGATAGGGTAGCGGGGGGGCTCAATGAGCAGTTCTTC. This encodes CASSQDRVAGGLNEQFF. V usage is TRBV4-2 and J usage is TRBJ2-1; 11 bases match TRBD2. Germline V gene lookup returns CDR1 LGHNA and CDR2 YNFKEQ. With V trimmed by 0 bases and J by 6 bases, 7 bases remained unmatched. The CDR3 is made up of 17 amino acids.

This clonotype was seen at least ten times. The rearrangement links TRBV20-1 to TRBJ2-1; D is undetermined. Germline CDR1 and CDR2: DFQATT and SNEGSKA (reference sequence). The CDR3 sequence is 12 residues long. Trimming took 8 bases from V and 4 from J, leaving 12 bases between them. The CDR3 sequence: CSSGGAYNEQFF. CDR3 coding DNA: TGCAGTTCTGGCGGAGCTTACAATGAGCAGTTCTTC.

The chain joins TRBV3-1 to TRBJ1-2; the D is unclear. The ends were cut back, 0 bases at V and 8 bases at J, with 16 bases in the middle. CDR1 and CDR2 from the germline V gene are LGHDT and YNNKEL (reference sequence). The CDR3 contains 15 residues. CDR3 nucleotides: TGTGCCAGCAGCCAAGAAGGGTCTTCCCAACGGGGCTACACCTTC. It encodes CASSQEGSSQRGYTF.

Only a few counts were recorded for this clonotype. The chain couples TRBV4-2 to TRBJ2-5; D possibly corresponds to TRBD2 (6 bases). TRBJ2-7 matches the DNA end more closely, so the J call is doubtful. The CDR3 length is 15 residues. CDR1 and CDR2 (germline): LGHNA, YNFKEQ. CDR3 protein: CASSQDITSRYEQYF. As DNA, the CDR3 is TGTGCCAGCAGCCAAGACATCACTAGCCGTTACGAGCAGTACTTC.

Comment on this clonotype: Sequence at one end of the junction differs from germline and may be a read error. The chain uses TRBV12-3 or TRBV12-4 and TRBJ2-3, with no clear D. The CDR3 runs 14 residues. CDR3 nucleotide sequence: TGTGCCAGCAGTTTGAGACGTATAGCAGATATGCAGTATTTT. Translated: CASSLRRIADMQYF.

The gene calls are TRBV7-2 and TRBJ1-2, with a weak D call TRBD1 (5 bases). V was shortened by 5 bases and J by 8 bases, with 18 bases between the two germline ends. Germline V gives CDR1 SGHTA, CDR2 FQGNSA. CDR3 length equals 14 residues. The CDR3 nucleotides are TGTGCCAGCAGCCCAGGGACGGCTCTTGGGGGCTACACCTTC. Translated, it gives CASSPGTALGGYTF.

The sample holds a few counts of this clonotype. The V gene is TRBV7-9, the J gene TRBJ2-1; 12 bases match TRBD2. Germline CDR1 is SEHNR and CDR2 is FQNEAQ (reference sequence). Trimming cost V 5 bases and J 4 bases; bases outside gene matches: 9. This CDR3 spans 17 amino acids. The CDR3 protein is CASSATSGRSFYNEQFF. The CDR3 nucleotides are TGTGCCAGCAGCGCTACTAGCGGGAGGTCCTTTTACAATGAGCAGTTCTTC.

This chain links TRBV6-2 or TRBV6-3 with TRBJ2-7; D unclear. CDR1 and CDR2 from the germline V gene are MNHEY and SVGEGT. The CDR3 runs to 15 residues. Trimming took off 7 bases at V and 2 bases at J, with 18 bases between the two ends. The CDR3 DNA reads as TGTGCCAGCAAAGCGCGCTTAATGAGCCCCTACGAGCAGTACTTC. It translates to CASKARLMSPYEQYF.

This clonotype appeared a few times. The V and J genes are TRBV10-3 and TRBJ2-3, with D perhaps matching TRBD2 (6 bases). Germline-derived CDR1 and CDR2 are ENHRY and SYGVKD. Trimming removed 2 bases from V and 2 bases from J, with 17 bases in between. This CDR3 contains 17 residues. Written as DNA, the CDR3 is TGTGCCATCAGTGAGCCCGGAGGGTCACATTCCACAGATACGCAGTATTTT. Its protein is CAISEPGGSHSTDTQYF.

This clonotype was counted between two and nine times. V usage is TRBV18 and J usage is TRBJ2-7; TRBD1 might be the D (5 bases). V gave up 1 base and J gave up 7 bases, with 14 bases separating them. This CDR3 has 14 residues. Germline loops: CDR1 KGHSH, CDR2 LQKENI. CDR3 sequence reads: CASSPLGREGEQYF. CDR3 bases: TGTGCCAGCTCACCACTGGGCAGGGAAGGTGAGCAGTACTTC.